This T cell receptor (beta chain) was recorded in a study of cytomegalovirus exposure and HLA in healthy donors. The CDR3 totals 14 residues. Germline CDR1 and CDR2: MNHEY and SMNVEV (reference sequence). V lost 0 bases and J 4 bases, leaving 9 bases between the germline ends. The PCR had 60 Vbeta and 13 Jbeta primers. The protocol was immunoSEQ multiplex PCR, while the TCRdb copy is restricted to in-frame clones and leaves out a portion. The sample consists of 85,000 to 130,000 clones, 70% to 80% of them appearing once. J is TRBJ1-1 and V is TRBV27; D gene ambiguous. Sequencing was performed on PBMCs. The receptor was derived from a woman aged 18-30 years in good health and CMV-seropositive. The DNA for the CDR3 is TGTGCCAGCAGTTTATCGGTAGGGAGCACTGAAGCTTTCTTT. This codes for CASSLSVGSTEAFF.